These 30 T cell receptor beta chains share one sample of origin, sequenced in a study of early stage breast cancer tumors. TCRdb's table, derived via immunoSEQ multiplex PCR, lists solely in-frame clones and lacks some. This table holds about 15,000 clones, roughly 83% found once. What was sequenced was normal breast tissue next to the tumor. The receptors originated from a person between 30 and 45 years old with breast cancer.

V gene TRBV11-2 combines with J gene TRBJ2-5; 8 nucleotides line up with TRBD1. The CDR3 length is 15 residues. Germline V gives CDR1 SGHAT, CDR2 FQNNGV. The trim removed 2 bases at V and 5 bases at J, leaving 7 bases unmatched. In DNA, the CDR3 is TGTGCCAGCAGCTTATACGACAGGGGTGGCGAGACCCAGTACTTC. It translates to CASSLYDRGGETQYF.

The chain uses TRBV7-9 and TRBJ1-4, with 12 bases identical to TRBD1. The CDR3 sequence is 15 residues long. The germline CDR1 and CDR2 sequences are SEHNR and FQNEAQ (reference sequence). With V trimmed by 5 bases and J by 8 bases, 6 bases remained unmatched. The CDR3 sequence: CASSQAGTGGEKLFF. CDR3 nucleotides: TGTGCCAGCAGCCAAGCCGGGACAGGGGGCGAAAAACTGTTTTTT.

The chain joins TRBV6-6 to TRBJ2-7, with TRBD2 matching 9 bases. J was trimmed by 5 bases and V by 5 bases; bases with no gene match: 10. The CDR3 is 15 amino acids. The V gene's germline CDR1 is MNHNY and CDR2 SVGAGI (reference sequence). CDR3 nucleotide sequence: TGTGCCAGCAGTCCTCTTAGCGGGAGCGGCGACGAGCAGTACTTC. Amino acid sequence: CASSPLSGSGDEQYF.

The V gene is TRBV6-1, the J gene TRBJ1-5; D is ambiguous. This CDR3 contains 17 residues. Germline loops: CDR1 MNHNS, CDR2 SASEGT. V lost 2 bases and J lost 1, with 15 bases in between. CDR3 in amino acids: CASSEPPAPASNQPQHF. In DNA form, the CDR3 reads TGTGCCAGCAGTGAACCCCCGGCACCAGCCAGCAATCAGCCCCAGCATTTT.

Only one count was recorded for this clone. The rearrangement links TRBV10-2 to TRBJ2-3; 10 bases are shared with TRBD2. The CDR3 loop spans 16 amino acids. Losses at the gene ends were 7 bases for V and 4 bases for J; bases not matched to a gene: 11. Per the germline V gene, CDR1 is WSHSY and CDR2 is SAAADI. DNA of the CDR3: TGCGCCAGCACCCGACCCACTAGCGGGACGTCAGATACGCAGTATTTT. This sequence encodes CASTRPTSGTSDTQYF.

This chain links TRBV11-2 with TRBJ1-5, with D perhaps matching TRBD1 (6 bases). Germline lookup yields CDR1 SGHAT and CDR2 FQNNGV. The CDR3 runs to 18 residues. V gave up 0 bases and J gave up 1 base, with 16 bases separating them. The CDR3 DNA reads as TGTGCCAGCAGCTTAGAACAGGGTGTCGGGGCGAGCAATCAGCCCCAGCATTTT. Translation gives CASSLEQGVGASNQPQHF.

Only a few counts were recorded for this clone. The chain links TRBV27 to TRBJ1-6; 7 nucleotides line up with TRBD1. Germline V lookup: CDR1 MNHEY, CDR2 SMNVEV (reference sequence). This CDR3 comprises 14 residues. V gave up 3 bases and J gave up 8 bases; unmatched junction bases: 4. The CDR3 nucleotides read TGTGCCAGCAGTTTGGGGGACAGTTATTCACCCCTCCACTTT. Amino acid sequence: CASSLGDSYSPLHF.

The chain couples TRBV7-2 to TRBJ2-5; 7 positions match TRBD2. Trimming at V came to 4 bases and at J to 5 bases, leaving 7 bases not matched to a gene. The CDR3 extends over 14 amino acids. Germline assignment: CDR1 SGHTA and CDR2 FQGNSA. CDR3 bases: TGTGCCAGCAGCTCTATAGCGGGCAGGGAGACCCAGTACTTC. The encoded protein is CASSSIAGRETQYF.

CDR3 sequence reads: CASPTTSGRTTYNEQFF. The CDR3 region has the DNA TGTGCCAGTCCAACGACTAGCGGGAGAACCACCTACAATGAGCAGTTCTTC. The chain has TRBV27 and TRBJ2-1, with TRBD2 matching over 12 bases. Germline loops: CDR1 MNHEY, CDR2 SMNVEV (reference sequence). The V segment lost 9 bases and the J segment 2 bases; nucleotides outside the gene matches: 11. There are 17 residues in the CDR3.

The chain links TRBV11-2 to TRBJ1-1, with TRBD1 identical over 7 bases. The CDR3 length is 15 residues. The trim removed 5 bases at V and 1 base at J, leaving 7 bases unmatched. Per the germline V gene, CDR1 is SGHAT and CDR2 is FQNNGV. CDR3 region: CASSGLTGSNTEAFF. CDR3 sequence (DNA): TGTGCCAGCAGCGGATTGACAGGGTCGAACACTGAAGCTTTCTTT.

CDR3 protein: CAISENLSYGYTF. CDR3 bases: TGTGCCATCAGCGAGAATCTCTCCTATGGCTACACCTTC. The rearrangement links TRBV10-3 to TRBJ1-2; unclear D gene. With 6 bases removed from V and 4 bases from J, the gap between germline ends came to 12 bases. There are 13 residues in the CDR3. Per germline, CDR1 ENHRY and CDR2 SYGVKD.

DNA for the CDR3: TGTGCCAGCAGCTTAGTAGCGGGGTACAATGAGCAGTTCTTC. Translating gives CASSLVAGYNEQFF. This chain links TRBV5-4 with TRBJ2-1; 8 bases fit TRBD2. The CDR3 has 14 amino acids. After removal of 2 bases from V and 4 bases from J, the junction contained 2 bases not matched to a gene. Germline V gene sequence: CDR1 SGHNT, CDR2 YYREEE (reference sequence).

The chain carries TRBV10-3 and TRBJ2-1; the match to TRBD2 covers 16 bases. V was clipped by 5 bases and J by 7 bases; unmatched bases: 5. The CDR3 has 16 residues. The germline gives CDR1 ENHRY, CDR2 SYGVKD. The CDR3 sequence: CAISPPGLAGGNEQFF. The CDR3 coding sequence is TGTGCCATCAGTCCCCCGGGACTAGCGGGGGGGAATGAGCAGTTCTTC.

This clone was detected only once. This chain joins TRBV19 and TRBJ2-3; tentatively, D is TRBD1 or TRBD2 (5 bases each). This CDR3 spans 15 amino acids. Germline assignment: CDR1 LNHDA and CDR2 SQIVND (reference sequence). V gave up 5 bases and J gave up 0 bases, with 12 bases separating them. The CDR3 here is CASSAHRTSTDTQYF. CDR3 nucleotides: TGTGCCAGTAGTGCCCACAGGACTAGCACAGATACGCAGTATTTT.

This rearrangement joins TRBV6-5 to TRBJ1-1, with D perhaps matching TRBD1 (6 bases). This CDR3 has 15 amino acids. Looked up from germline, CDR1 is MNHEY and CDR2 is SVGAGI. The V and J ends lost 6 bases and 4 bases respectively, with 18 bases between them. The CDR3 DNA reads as TGTGCCAGCAGACGGACAGCGTTCTTTGGCACTGAAGCTTTCTTT. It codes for CASRRTAFFGTEAFF.

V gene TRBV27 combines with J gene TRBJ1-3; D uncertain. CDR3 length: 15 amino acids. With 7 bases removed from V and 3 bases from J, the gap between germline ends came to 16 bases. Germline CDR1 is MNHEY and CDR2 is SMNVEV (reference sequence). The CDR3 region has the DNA TGTGCCAGCAACTGGCCCCCGGACTGTGGAAACACCATATATTTT. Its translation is CASNWPPDCGNTIYF.

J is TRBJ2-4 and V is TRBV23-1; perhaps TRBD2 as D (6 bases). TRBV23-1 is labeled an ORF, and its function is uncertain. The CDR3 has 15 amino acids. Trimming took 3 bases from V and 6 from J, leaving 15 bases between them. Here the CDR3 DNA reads TGCGCCAGCAGTCAGCCTAGCGAGAGGGCAAACATTCAGTACTTC. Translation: CASSQPSERANIQYF.

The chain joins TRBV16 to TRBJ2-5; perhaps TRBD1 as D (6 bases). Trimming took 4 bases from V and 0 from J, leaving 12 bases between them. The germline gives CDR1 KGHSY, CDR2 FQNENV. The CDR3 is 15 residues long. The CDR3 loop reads CASSLSGTYQETQYF. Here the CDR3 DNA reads TGTGCCAGCAGCCTATCCGGGACATACCAAGAGACCCAGTACTTC. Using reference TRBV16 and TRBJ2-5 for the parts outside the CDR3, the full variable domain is GEEVAQTPKHLVRGEGQKAKLYCAPIKGHSYVFWYQQVLKNEFKFLISFQNENVFDETGMPKERFSAKCLPNSPCSLEIQATKLEDSAVYFCASSLSGTYQETQYFGPGTRLLVL.

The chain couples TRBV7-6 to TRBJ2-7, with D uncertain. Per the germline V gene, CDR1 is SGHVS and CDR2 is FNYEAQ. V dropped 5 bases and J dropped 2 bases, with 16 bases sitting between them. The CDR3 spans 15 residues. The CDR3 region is CASSPFSEGPYEQYF. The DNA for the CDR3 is TGTGCCAGCAGCCCCTTCTCGGAAGGACCCTACGAGCAGTACTTC. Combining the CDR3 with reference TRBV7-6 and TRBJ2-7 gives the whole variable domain GAGVSQSPRYKVTKRGQDVALRCDPISGHVSLYWYRQALGQGPEFLTYFNYEAQQDKSGLPNDRFSAERPEGSISTLTIQRTEQRDSAMYRCASSPFSEGPYEQYFGPGTRLTVT.

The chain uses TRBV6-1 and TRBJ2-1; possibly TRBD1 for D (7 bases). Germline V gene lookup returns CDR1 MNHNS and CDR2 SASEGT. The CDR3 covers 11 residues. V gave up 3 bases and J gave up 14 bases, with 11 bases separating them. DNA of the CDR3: TGTGCCAGCAGTGACAGGGGGGCGGAGTTCTTC. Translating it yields CASSDRGAEFF.

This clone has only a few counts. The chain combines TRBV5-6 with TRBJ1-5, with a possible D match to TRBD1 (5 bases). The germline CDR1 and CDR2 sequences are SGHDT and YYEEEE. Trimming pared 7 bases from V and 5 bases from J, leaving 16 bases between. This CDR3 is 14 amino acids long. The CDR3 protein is CASAYGVGDQPQHF. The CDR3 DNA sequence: TGTGCCAGCGCCTACGGGGTAGGGGATCAGCCCCAGCATTTT.

CDR3 region: CASSPLGTEAVEQYF. DNA of the CDR3: TGTGCCAGCTCACCTTTGGGGACCGAGGCAGTCGAGCAGTACTTC. The rearrangement links TRBV18 to TRBJ2-7; D could derive from TRBD1 or TRBD2 (5 bases each). CDR3 length equals 15 residues. The germline V gene encodes CDR1 KGHSH and CDR2 LQKENI. Trimming took off 3 bases at V and 6 bases at J, with 18 bases between the two ends.

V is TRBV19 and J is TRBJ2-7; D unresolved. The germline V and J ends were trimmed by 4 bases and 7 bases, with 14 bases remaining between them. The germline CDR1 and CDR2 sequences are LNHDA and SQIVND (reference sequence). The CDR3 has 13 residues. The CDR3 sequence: CASSNQDPWEQYF. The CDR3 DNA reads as TGTGCCAGTAGTAATCAGGATCCGTGGGAGCAGTACTTC.

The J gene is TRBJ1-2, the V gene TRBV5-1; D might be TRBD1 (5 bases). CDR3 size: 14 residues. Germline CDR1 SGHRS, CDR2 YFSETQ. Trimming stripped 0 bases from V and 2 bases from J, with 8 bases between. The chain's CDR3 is CASSLAWGNYGYTF. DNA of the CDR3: TGCGCCAGCAGCTTGGCCTGGGGGAACTATGGCTACACCTTC.

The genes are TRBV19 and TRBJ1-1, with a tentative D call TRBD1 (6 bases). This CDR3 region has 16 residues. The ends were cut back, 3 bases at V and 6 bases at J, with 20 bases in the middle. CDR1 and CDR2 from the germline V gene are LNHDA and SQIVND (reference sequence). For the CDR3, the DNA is TGTGCCAGTAGTATCTTTGGGGGGCCCCCGACGCCTGAAGCTTTCTTT. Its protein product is CASSIFGGPPTPEAFF.

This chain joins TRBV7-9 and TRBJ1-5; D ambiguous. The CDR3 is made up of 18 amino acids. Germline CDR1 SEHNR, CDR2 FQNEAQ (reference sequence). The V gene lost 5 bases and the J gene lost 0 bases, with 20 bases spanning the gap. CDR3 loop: CASSVPGGRPYSNQPQHF. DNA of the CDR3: TGTGCCAGCAGCGTTCCCGGTGGCAGACCCTATAGCAATCAGCCCCAGCATTTT.

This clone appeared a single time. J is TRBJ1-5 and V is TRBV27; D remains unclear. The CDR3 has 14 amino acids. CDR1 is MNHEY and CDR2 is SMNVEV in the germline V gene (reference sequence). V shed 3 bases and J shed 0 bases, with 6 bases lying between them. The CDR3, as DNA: TGTGCCAGCAGTTTCCAGGCTAGCAATCAGCCCCAGCATTTT. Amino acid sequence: CASSFQASNQPQHF.

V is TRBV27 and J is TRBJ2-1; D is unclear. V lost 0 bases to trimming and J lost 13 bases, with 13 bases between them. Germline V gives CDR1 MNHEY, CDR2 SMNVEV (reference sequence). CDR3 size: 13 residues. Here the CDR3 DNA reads TGTGCCAGCAGTTTATCGGCCGGACGAGAACAGTTCTTC. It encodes CASSLSAGREQFF.

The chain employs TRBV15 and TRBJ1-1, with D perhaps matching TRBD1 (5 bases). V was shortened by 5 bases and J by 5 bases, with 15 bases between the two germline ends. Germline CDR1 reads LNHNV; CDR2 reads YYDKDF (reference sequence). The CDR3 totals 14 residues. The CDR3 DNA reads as TGTGCCACCAGCCGCTTAGGAGGGGATACTGAAGCTTTCTTT. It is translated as CATSRLGGDTEAFF.

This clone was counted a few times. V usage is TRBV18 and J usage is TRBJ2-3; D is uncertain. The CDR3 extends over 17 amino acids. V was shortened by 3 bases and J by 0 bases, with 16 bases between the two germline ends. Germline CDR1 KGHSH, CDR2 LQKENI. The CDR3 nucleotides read TGTGCCAGCTCACCCTCTGGTGCCCCCTTTAGCACAGATACGCAGTATTTT. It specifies CASSPSGAPFSTDTQYF.